One and the same sample provided the 8 T cell receptor beta chains below, sequenced in a study of blood T cell repertoires in COVID-19 (dated by TCRdb to the early 2020s). Receptors were amplified or captured by the immunoSEQ multiplex PCR assay. Here the immuneACCESS table is served through TCRdb, limited to in-frame sequences with V and J called. Missing clones are a known gap in these copies; in checked studies unresolved V genes cover under half, and the rest lacks a known reason. The sample table contains around 260,000 clones; only one count was recorded for roughly 90% of them. The ten top clones hold 0.65% to 0.8% of the sample. The sample taken for sequencing was peripheral blood. The receptor set was obtained from a human donor in a cohort sampled during active COVID-19.

V is TRBV28 and J is TRBJ1-5; D is perhaps TRBD1 (6 bases). The length of the CDR3 is 15 residues. Per germline, CDR1 MDHEN and CDR2 SYDVKM. Trimming removed 5 bases from V and 6 bases from J, with 17 bases in between. CDR3 nucleotides: TGTGCCAGCAGTACCATAGGGGGTAATTTTCAGCCCCAGCATTTT. It encodes CASSTIGGNFQPQHF.

This rearrangement joins TRBV7-2 to TRBJ1-5; 12 bases align to TRBD1. This CDR3 contains 19 residues. Trimming took 5 bases from V and 3 from J; bases not matched to a gene: 14. Germline V gives CDR1 SGHTA, CDR2 FQGNSA. The chain's CDR3 is CASSRMGLGTGGPNQPQHF. The CDR3, as DNA: TGTGCCAGCAGCCGTATGGGGCTCGGGACAGGGGGCCCCAATCAGCCCCAGCATTTT.

Concerning this clone itself: The sample holds other DNA sequences that translate to the same CDR3. The gene calls are TRBV4-1 and TRBJ1-2; the D gene is possibly TRBD1 (5 bases). V lost 0 bases, J lost 5 bases, and 10 bases lay in between. Germline CDR1 is MGHRA and CDR2 is YSYEKL. The CDR3 totals 14 residues. This CDR3 reads CASSQERQGYGYTF. CDR3 nucleotides: TGCGCCAGCAGCCAAGAACGGCAGGGTTATGGCTACACCTTC.

The rearrangement uses TRBV7-2 and TRBJ1-5; 7 bases match TRBD1. V lost 3 bases and J lost 4; bases outside the gene matches: 3. The CDR3 is made up of 14 amino acids. Germline lookup yields CDR1 SGHTA and CDR2 FQGNSA. The CDR3 here is CASSFGQENQPQHF. The CDR3 DNA reads TGTGCCAGCAGCTTCGGACAGGAGAATCAGCCCCAGCATTTT.

V gene TRBV6-5 combines with J gene TRBJ1-2; D gene uncertain. Trimming took 7 bases from V and 4 from J, leaving 13 bases between them. CDR1 and CDR2 (germline): MNHEY, SVGAGI. The CDR3 has 13 amino acids. The CDR3 coding sequence is TGTGCCAGCAAACGGACTGCCTCCTATGGCTACACCTTC. It translates to CASKRTASYGYTF.

This chain links TRBV7-9 with TRBJ1-3; D is undetermined. Trimming cost V 2 bases and J 0 bases, with 11 bases left between them. The CDR3 covers 16 residues. Germline V CDR1 and CDR2: SEHNR, FQNEAQ (reference sequence). The CDR3 DNA is TGTGCCAGCAGCTTATGGTTGGCAAACTCTGGAAACACCATATATTTT. Protein product: CASSLWLANSGNTIYF.

The rearrangement links TRBV21-1 to TRBJ2-7; TRBD1, the D gene given by the table, was not confirmed from the DNA. TRBV21-1 is shown as a pseudogene. CDR3 length: 16 amino acids. The CDR3 nucleotides read TGTGCCAGCAGCAAAGTTAAAAGGGGCCCGATCCACGAGCAGTACTTC. Its translation is CASSKVKRGPIHEQYF.

The rearrangement joins TRBV28 to TRBJ2-1, with 12 positions matching TRBD2. The CDR3 extends over 23 amino acids. Per the germline V gene, CDR1 is MDHEN and CDR2 is SYDVKM. V gave up 0 bases and J gave up 0 bases; unmatched junction bases: 18. The CDR3 region is CASSLWTVTSGRSIANSYNEQFF. CDR3 sequence (DNA): TGTGCCAGCAGTTTATGGACAGTTACTAGCGGGAGGTCCATCGCGAACTCCTACAATGAGCAGTTCTTC.